Sequencing of this T cell receptor beta chain was carried out in a study of blood T cell repertoires in COVID-19. TCRdb keeps only in-frame clones here, not all; method: immunoSEQ multiplex PCR. The sample contains some 180,000 clones, about 86% of which appear only once. Trimming at V came to 1 base and at J to 10 bases, leaving 7 bases not matched to a gene. The germline V gene encodes CDR1 LGHDT and CDR2 YNNKEL (reference sequence). The CDR3 length is 15 residues. The V gene is TRBV3-1 (or the pseudogene TRBV3-2), the J gene TRBJ2-1, with 10 bases that match TRBD2. Sequencing was performed on peripheral blood. The TCR sequence derives from a man in his 70s with active or convalescent COVID-19. CDR3 amino acids: CASSQGASGRGEQFF. CDR3 DNA sequence: TGTGCCAGCAGCCAAGGGGCTAGCGGGAGAGGCGAGCAGTTCTTC.